These 9 T cell receptor beta chains came from one sample sequenced in a study of shared T cell receptors in the human thymus. Sequencing used immunoSEQ multiplex PCR; TCRdb keeps in-frame clones, though not all of them. This sample has 500,000 to 850,000 clones; more than 70% occur once, and the top ten carry roughly 0.0094%. The sample was also linked to a second study, of human thymus T cells.

Specimen: thymocytes. The origin of the receptors is a boy under two years old with a congenital heart defect.

This sequence joins TRBV5-1 and TRBJ2-7; D is possibly TRBD1 (5 bases). The CDR3 runs to 14 residues. The germline gives CDR1 SGHRS, CDR2 YFSETQ. The V gene lost 1 base and the J gene lost 3 bases, with 11 bases spanning the gap. DNA for the CDR3: TGCGCCAGCAGCTTGAGAGACAGCTACTACGAGCAGTACTTC. This sequence encodes CASSLRDSYYEQYF.

The chain employs TRBV6-5 and TRBJ1-1, with D hard to call. The CDR3 extends over 15 amino acids. V was trimmed by 7 bases and J by 2 bases, leaving 17 bases between them. Germline loops: CDR1 MNHEY, CDR2 SVGAGI. The CDR3 spells CASKPSRSRNTEAFF. The CDR3, as DNA: TGTGCCAGCAAACCCTCCCGGTCGCGAAACACTGAAGCTTTCTTT.

A few counts support this clone. The chain has TRBV28 and TRBJ2-2, with a weak D call TRBD1 (6 bases). Germline loops: CDR1 MDHEN, CDR2 SYDVKM. The CDR3 has 13 amino acids. Trimming shortened V by 7 bases and J by 7 bases, and 13 bases separated the two germline ends. Here the CDR3 reads CASISRGGGELFF. The CDR3 DNA reads TGTGCCAGCATCTCCAGGGGTGGCGGGGAGCTGTTTTTT. Combining the CDR3 with reference TRBV28 and TRBJ2-2 gives the whole variable domain DVKVTQSSRYLVKRTGEKVFLECVQDMDHENMFWYRQDPGLGLRLIYFSYDVKMKEKGDIPEGYSVSREKKERFSLILESASTNQTSMYLCASISRGGGELFFGEGSRLTVL.

V and J are TRBV7-9 and TRBJ2-3; the D gene is possibly TRBD2 (7 bases). The CDR3 runs to 16 residues. Looked up from germline, CDR1 is SEHNR and CDR2 is FQNEAQ (reference sequence). Between the trimmed V and J ends, which lost 0 bases and 3 bases, there was a span of 13 bases. The CDR3 protein is CASSLARGAGTDTQYF. CDR3 bases: TGTGCCAGCAGCTTAGCCCGGGGGGCGGGGACAGATACGCAGTATTTT.

The chain carries TRBV4-3 and TRBJ1-1, with 7 bases fitting TRBD1. This CDR3 is built from 15 residues. V gave up 1 base and J gave up 6 bases; unmatched junction bases: 8. Per germline, CDR1 LGHNA and CDR2 YSLEER. CDR3 sequence reads: CASSQVGAGGPEAFF. CDR3 DNA sequence: TGCGCCAGCAGCCAAGTAGGGGCAGGGGGGCCTGAAGCTTTCTTT.

This chain connects TRBV28 to TRBJ2-7, with TRBD1 as a possible D gene (5 bases). V dropped 0 bases and J dropped 2 bases, with 8 bases sitting between them. This CDR3 comprises 14 residues. Germline V gives CDR1 MDHEN, CDR2 SYDVKM. The CDR3 coding sequence is TGTGCCAGCAGTTTATGGGACACGGCCTACGAGCAGTACTTC. Translating it yields CASSLWDTAYEQYF.

This chain joins TRBV9 and TRBJ2-6; maybe TRBD2 (6 bases). This CDR3 region has 15 residues. V lost 4 bases and J 2 bases, leaving 10 bases between the germline ends. Germline loops: CDR1 SGDLS, CDR2 YYNGEE. CDR3: CASSPRGTGANVLTF. CDR3 bases: TGTGCCAGCAGCCCCCGGGGGACTGGGGCCAACGTCCTGACTTTC. Looking up the rest from reference TRBV9 and TRBJ2-6 gives the full variable domain: DSGVTQTPKHLITATGQRVTLRCSPRSGDLSVYWYQQSLDQGLQFLIQYYNGEERAKGNILERFSAQQFPDLHSELNLSSLELGDSALYFCASSPRGTGANVLTFGAGSRLTVL.

The V call is TRBV4-3, the J call TRBJ1-4; 8 bases map to TRBD1. CDR1 LGHNA and CDR2 YSLEER come from the germline V gene. V gave up 0 bases and J gave up 12 bases; unmatched junction bases: 15. The CDR3 length is 17 residues. In DNA, the CDR3 is TGCGCCAGCAGCCAAGAAGGCCCCTTGGACAGGGAGGACGAACTGTTTTTT. Protein sequence: CASSQEGPLDREDELFF.

The CDR3 DNA follows: TGTGCCAGCAGTCATATGCGCGGGGCGCCCTCCTACAATGAGCAGTTCTTC. Translation gives CASSHMRGAPSYNEQFF. The rearrangement joins TRBV5-6 to TRBJ2-1; D is possibly TRBD2 (6 bases). The germline V gene has CDR1 SGHDT and CDR2 YYEEEE. V was clipped by 5 bases and J by 0 bases, with 18 bases between them. This CDR3 spans 17 amino acids.